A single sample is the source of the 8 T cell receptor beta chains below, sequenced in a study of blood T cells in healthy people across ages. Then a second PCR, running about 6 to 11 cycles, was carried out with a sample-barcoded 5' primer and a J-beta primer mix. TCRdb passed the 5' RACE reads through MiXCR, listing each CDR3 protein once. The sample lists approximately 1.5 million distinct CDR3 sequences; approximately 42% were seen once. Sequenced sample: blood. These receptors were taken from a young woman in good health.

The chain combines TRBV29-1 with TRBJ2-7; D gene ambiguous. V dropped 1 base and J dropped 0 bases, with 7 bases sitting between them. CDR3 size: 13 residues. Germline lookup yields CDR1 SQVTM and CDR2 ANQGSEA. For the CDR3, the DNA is TGCAGCGTTGAAGCCACAGACTCCTACGAGCAGTACTTC. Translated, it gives CSVEATDSYEQYF.

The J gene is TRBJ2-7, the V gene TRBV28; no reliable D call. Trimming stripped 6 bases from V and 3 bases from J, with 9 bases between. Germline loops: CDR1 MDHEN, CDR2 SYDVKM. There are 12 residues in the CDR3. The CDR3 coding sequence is TGTGCCAGCAGCCCTTTAGTCTACGAGCAGTACTTC. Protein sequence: CASSPLVYEQYF.

The CDR3: CASCGRAEAYNEQFF. DNA of the CDR3: TGTGCCAGCTGCGGGAGGGCCGAGGCCTACAATGAGCAGTTCTTC. The chain uses TRBV2 and TRBJ2-1; 9 bases fit TRBD2. Germline V lookup: CDR1 SNHLY, CDR2 FYNNEI. Germline trimming cut 8 bases from V and 2 bases from J; bases unmatched to any gene: 7. The CDR3 extends over 15 amino acids.

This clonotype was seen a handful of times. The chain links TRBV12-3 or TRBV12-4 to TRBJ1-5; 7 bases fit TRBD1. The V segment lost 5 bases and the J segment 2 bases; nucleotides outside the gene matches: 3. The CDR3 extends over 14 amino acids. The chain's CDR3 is CASSRGGGNQPQHF. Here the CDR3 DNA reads TGTGCCAGCAGTCGAGGGGGCGGCAATCAGCCCCAGCATTTT.

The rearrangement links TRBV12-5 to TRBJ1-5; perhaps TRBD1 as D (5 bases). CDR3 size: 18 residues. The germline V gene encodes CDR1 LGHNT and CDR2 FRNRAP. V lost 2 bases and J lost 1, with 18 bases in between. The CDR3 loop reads CASGLRAYGGRSNQPQHF. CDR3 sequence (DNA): TGTGCTAGTGGTTTGAGGGCGTATGGGGGGAGGAGCAATCAGCCCCAGCATTTT.

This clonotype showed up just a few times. CDR3 sequence reads: CASSSEGEQYF. The CDR3 bases are TGTGCCAGCAGCTCCGAGGGGGAGCAGTACTTC. This chain uses TRBV7-8 with TRBJ2-7; either TRBD1 or TRBD2 may supply D (5 bases each). This CDR3 has 11 residues. With 4 bases removed from V and 7 bases from J, the gap between germline ends came to 8 bases. CDR1 SGHVS and CDR2 FQNEAQ come from the germline V gene.

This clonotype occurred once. The CDR3 here is CSVEERGTYGYTF. The CDR3 DNA reads TGCAGCGTTGAAGAACGGGGTACCTATGGCTACACCTTC. V gene TRBV29-1 combines with J gene TRBJ1-2; the D is unclear. The CDR3 length is 13 residues. CDR1 and CDR2 (germline): SQVTM, ANQGSEA. V gave up 0 bases and J gave up 4 bases, with 9 bases separating them.

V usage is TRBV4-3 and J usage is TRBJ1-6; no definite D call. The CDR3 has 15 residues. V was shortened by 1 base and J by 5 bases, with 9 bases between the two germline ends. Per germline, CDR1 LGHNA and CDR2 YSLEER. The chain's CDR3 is CASSQGETDNSPLHF. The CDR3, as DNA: TGCGCCAGCAGCCAAGGGGAAACAGATAATTCACCCCTCCACTTT.